These T cell receptor beta chains were read from a single sample in a study of cytomegalovirus exposure and HLA in healthy donors. Repertoires were generated with immunoSEQ multiplex PCR, while TCRdb's copy carries only in-frame clones and drops some. Here the sample spans about 160,000 clones, 80% being singletons. Sequencing input: PBMCs. These receptors all stem from a man aged 18 to 29 in good health and CMV-seropositive. The CDR3 runs from the conserved cysteine through the conserved F or W.

v_gene	j_gene	CDR3aa
TRBV4-2	TRBJ1-2	CASSQEEGVYYGYTF
TRBV6-6	TRBJ1-6	CASSYGGGRSNSPLHF
TRBV2	TRBJ2-7	CASSREQAYEQYF
TRBV9	TRBJ1-2	CASSVSRGQEDPF
TRBV4-2	TRBJ2-4	CASSPMPDGGLTKNIQYF
TRBV19	TRBJ1-5	CASSGVGDQPQHF
TRBV5-8	TRBJ1-2	CASRMTVNYGYTF
TRBV11-2	TRBJ2-7	CASSLTGASYEQYF
TRBV5-4	TRBJ2-1	CASSSSGTSGSNEQFF
TRBV4-2	TRBJ1-4	CASSQPGQRNEKLFF
TRBV6-4	TRBJ2-1	CASSASGVYNEQFF
TRBV5-1	TRBJ2-1	CASSLEVANSNEQFF
TRBV5-1	TRBJ1-4	CASSRQGSEKLFF
TRBV11-1	TRBJ1-3	CASSRTGTTGNTIYF
TRBV5-4	TRBJ2-3	CASSEGLAGAGDTQYF
TRBV9	TRBJ2-7	CASSASDRTGGTYEQYF
TRBV4-1	TRBJ2-3	CASSMRNTDTQYF
TRBV5-1	TRBJ2-7	CASSLYEVSYEQYF
TRBV6-1	TRBJ1-1	CASSFGTKNAEAFF
TRBV11-3	TRBJ2-1	CASSPQGEPPINEQFF
TRBV5-1	TRBJ2-3	CASSLKRGTDTQYF
TRBV5-4	TRBJ2-3	CASSLWRDTQYF
TRBV5-5	TRBJ2-1	CASSRAGLSLDEQFF
TRBV25-1	TRBJ1-4	CASSNIRSGTANEKLFF
TRBV4-1	TRBJ2-2	CASSQKDRGSDTGELFF
TRBV13	TRBJ2-6	CASSLTAGANVLTF
TRBV7-9	TRBJ2-2	CASSSTRSDRAYTGELFF
TRBV9	TRBJ1-2	CASSVDRRYGYTF
TRBV10-3	TRBJ1-3	CAISLDRQAGNTIYF
TRBV7-6	TRBJ1-6	CASSLDARSSPNSPLHF
TRBV7-9	TRBJ2-7	CASSSQGYEQYF
TRBV10-3	TRBJ1-2	CAITPSGDRGLTGYTF
TRBV5-4	TRBJ2-7	CASSLYGRSGEQYF
TRBV5-6	TRBJ1-2	CASSLKTGFGGYTF
TRBV5-4	TRBJ2-1	CASSARGGGASYNEQFF
TRBV5-4	TRBJ2-1	CASSFPLAGGAYNEQFF
TRBV9	TRBJ2-3	CASSVAEGSGGSTDTQYF
TRBV5-4	TRBJ2-3	CASSRTSGFTDTQYF
TRBV10-3	TRBJ1-3	CAISDTGRSGNTIYF
TRBV27	TRBJ2-5	CASSFTLAGGWETQYF
TRBV7-9	TRBJ2-3	CSSSPEGGGSTDTQYF
TRBV5-4	TRBJ2-1	CASGLAGSQDEQFF
TRBV7-9	TRBJ2-3	CASIPPLRTSGSGDTQYF
TRBV20-1	TRBJ2-1	CSVLANEQFF
TRBV11-2	TRBJ2-1	CASSLAQGPYNEQFF
TRBV4-2	TRBJ2-7	CASSQVQGLAYEQYF
TRBV14	TRBJ1-1	CASSPLGDMNTEAFF
TRBV19	TRBJ1-2	CASRPIGDGYTF
TRBV9	TRBJ2-7	CASSVDGPNYEQYF
TRBV6-6	TRBJ1-6	CASRIQSSYNSPLHF
TRBV2	TRBJ1-1	CASDRGRLEAFF
TRBV6-1	TRBJ2-7	CASSAPGQSSYEQYF
TRBV9	TRBJ2-7	CASSLREAGWYEQYF
TRBV7-6	TRBJ2-1	CASSLRTTSGRYNEQFF